Presented here are 28 T cell receptor beta chains from one specimen sequenced in a study of blood T cell repertoires in COVID-19 (dated by TCRdb to 2020 to 2021). Libraries were built with the immunoSEQ multiplex PCR assay. What TCRdb holds here is the immuneACCESS table cut down to in-frame rearrangements. Part of the clones is not present; checked against another copy, under half of the missing clones reflect an unresolved V gene, and the others are unexplained. This sample is represented by 54,000 or so clones; 80% to 90% of them were singletons. 6.5% to 10% of the sample lies in the top ten. Sequencing was performed on peripheral blood. The receptor source for this set is a middle-aged man with active COVID-19.

This clone was found a few times. The chain joins TRBV30 to TRBJ2-7; 8 bases agree with TRBD2. J was trimmed by 5 bases and V by 6 bases; bases with no gene match: 6. The CDR3 length is 12 residues. Germline loops: CDR1 GTSNPN, CDR2 SVGIG (reference sequence). The CDR3 is CACPGGRNEQYF. The CDR3 DNA follows: TGTGCCTGCCCGGGGGGGCGAAACGAGCAGTACTTC.

The genes are TRBV7-9 and TRBJ2-5, with a weak D call TRBD1 (5 bases). The germline V and J ends were trimmed by 4 bases and 6 bases, with 15 bases remaining between them. The germline V gene has CDR1 SEHNR and CDR2 FQNEAQ (reference sequence). The CDR3 length is 14 residues. The CDR3 region is CASSSVSGYQTQYF. CDR3 sequence (DNA): TGTGCCAGCAGCTCAGTTTCAGGGTATCAGACCCAGTACTTC.

The chain is built from TRBV29-1 and TRBJ2-3; 7 bases are a match to TRBD1. V lost 4 bases, J lost 4 bases, and 5 bases stayed unmatched. This CDR3 contains 13 residues. CDR1 and CDR2 (germline): SQVTM, ANQGSEA. The CDR3 sequence: CSVANRGSDTQYF. The CDR3 region has the DNA TGCAGCGTTGCAAACAGGGGTTCAGATACGCAGTATTTT.

This clone has a single count. V usage is TRBV5-8 and J usage is TRBJ2-7, with 7 bases lining up with TRBD1. This CDR3 has 14 amino acids. Per germline, CDR1 SGHTS and CDR2 YDEGEE. J gave up 3 bases and V 2 bases, and 5 bases lay outside the gene matches. This chain's CDR3 is CASSFLDRYYEQYF. CDR3 coding DNA: TGTGCCAGCAGCTTCTTGGACAGGTACTACGAGCAGTACTTC.

There are a few counts of this clone. J is TRBJ1-2 and V is TRBV4-2, with D hard to call. The CDR3 runs to 16 residues. Germline assignment: CDR1 LGHNA and CDR2 YNFKEQ. Trimming pared 2 bases from V and 8 bases from J, leaving 21 bases between. The CDR3 DNA reads TGTGCCAGCAGCCAACCATTTAATGACGGCTCAGGAGGCTACACCTTC. It is translated as CASSQPFNDGSGGYTF.

The chain carries TRBV6-1 and TRBJ2-3; TRBD1 is a possible D gene (6 bases). Trimming shortened V by 0 bases and J by 5 bases, and 15 bases separated the two germline ends. From germline, CDR1 is MNHNS and CDR2 SASEGT. The CDR3 length is 16 residues. This CDR3 is CASSEAGAGLGDTQYF. Here the CDR3 DNA reads TGTGCCAGCAGTGAAGCGGGGGCAGGATTAGGAGATACGCAGTATTTT.

The CDR3 protein is CASSPQTSGATYEQYF. CDR3 in DNA: TGTGCCAGCAGCCCACAGACTAGCGGGGCTACCTACGAGCAGTACTTC. V and J are TRBV3-1 (or the pseudogene TRBV3-2) and TRBJ2-7, with 11 nucleotides matching TRBD2. From germline, CDR1 is LGHDT and CDR2 YNNKEL (reference sequence). The V gene end was trimmed by 4 bases and the J gene end by 2 bases; junction bases not matched to a gene: 7. This CDR3 is built from 16 residues.

The rearrangement uses TRBV20-1 and TRBJ1-1; unclear D gene. The CDR3 has 11 residues. Germline CDR1 DFQATT, CDR2 SNEGSKA (reference sequence). V dropped 3 bases and J dropped 2 bases, with 4 bases sitting between them. The CDR3 DNA reads as TGCAGTGCTAGCCTCAACACTGAAGCTTTCTTT. Translating it yields CSASLNTEAFF.

This clone was seen more than once but under ten times. The chain employs TRBV28 and TRBJ1-3; 7 bases fit TRBD1. CDR3 length equals 15 residues. Germline V gives CDR1 MDHEN, CDR2 SYDVKM. Losses at the gene ends were 5 bases for V and 0 bases for J; bases not matched to a gene: 4. The CDR3 DNA sequence: TGTGCCAGCAGTCGAGGGGGCCCCTCTGGAAACACCATATATTTT. Its protein product is CASSRGGPSGNTIYF. Looking up the rest from reference TRBV28 and TRBJ1-3 gives the full variable domain: DVKVTQSSRYLVKRTGEKVFLECVQDMDHENMFWYRQDPGLGLRLIYFSYDVKMKEKGDIPEGYSVSREKKERFSLILESASTNQTSMYLCASSRGGPSGNTIYFGEGSWLTVV.

The V and J genes are TRBV5-8 and TRBJ1-2; D is possibly TRBD1 (5 bases). With 6 bases removed from V and 3 bases from J, the gap between germline ends came to 12 bases. The CDR3 covers 13 residues. Per the germline V gene, CDR1 is SGHTS and CDR2 is YDEGEE. This chain's CDR3 is CASISGWHYGYTF. The CDR3 DNA reads TGTGCCAGCATCTCAGGGTGGCACTATGGCTACACCTTC.

This chain uses TRBV9 with TRBJ1-1; D not certain. The CDR3 covers 14 residues. The ends were cut back, 0 bases at V and 4 bases at J, with 10 bases in the middle. The germline CDR1 and CDR2 sequences are SGDLS and YYNGEE. This CDR3 reads CASSVDWSGTEAFF. DNA of the CDR3: TGTGCCAGCAGCGTAGATTGGAGCGGCACTGAAGCTTTCTTT.

This chain links TRBV2 with TRBJ2-2; 11 bases match TRBD1. Germline V gives CDR1 SNHLY, CDR2 FYNNEI. This CDR3 region has 16 residues. V lost 8 bases to trimming and J lost 4 bases; unmatched junction nucleotides: 9. The CDR3 nucleotides read TGTGCCAGCCGGTATCCGGGACAGGGGGTCACCGGGGAGCTGTTTTTT. Translation gives CASRYPGQGVTGELFF.

This clone was recorded a few times. The J gene is TRBJ1-6, the V gene TRBV5-4, with a possible D match to TRBD1 (6 bases). The V gene's germline CDR1 is SGHNT and CDR2 YYREEE (reference sequence). CDR3 length: 15 amino acids. The ends were cut back, 0 bases at V and 7 bases at J, with 11 bases in the middle. The CDR3 loop is CASSLDRELNSPLHF. CDR3 coding DNA: TGTGCCAGCAGCTTGGACAGGGAACTCAATTCACCCCTCCACTTT.

V usage is TRBV5-4 and J usage is TRBJ1-2; D unresolved. CDR3 size: 11 residues. Trimming removed 2 bases at V and 5 bases at J, with 4 bases between. The germline CDR1 and CDR2 sequences are SGHNT and YYREEE (reference sequence). The CDR3 DNA reads as TGTGCCAGCAGCTTCGGGTATGGCTACACCTTC. Protein sequence: CASSFGYGYTF.

V and J are TRBV28 and TRBJ2-3; 8 positions match TRBD1. Germline CDR1 and CDR2: MDHEN and SYDVKM. After removal of 4 bases from V and 4 bases from J, the junction contained 13 bases not matched to a gene. The CDR3 contains 17 residues. For the CDR3, the DNA is TGTGCCAGCAGTTCACCCCAGGGGGCCACGGGGGCAGATACGCAGTATTTT. It codes for CASSSPQGATGADTQYF.

The rearrangement uses TRBV5-1 and TRBJ2-2, with a possible D match to TRBD1 (5 bases). In germline, CDR1 is SGHRS, CDR2 YFSETQ. CDR3 length: 13 residues. V was trimmed by 0 bases and J by 5 bases, leaving 5 bases between them. This CDR3 reads CASSLAGTGELFF. In DNA, the CDR3 is TGCGCCAGCAGCTTGGCAGGGACCGGGGAGCTGTTTTTT.

The chain joins TRBV19 to TRBJ2-7; the match to TRBD1 covers 9 bases. The CDR3 covers 14 residues. The V gene's germline CDR1 is LNHDA and CDR2 SQIVND (reference sequence). The J segment lost 6 bases and the V segment lost 4 bases, leaving 7 bases of the junction unmatched. This CDR3 reads CASSTWTGVGEQYF. The CDR3 DNA sequence: TGTGCCAGTAGTACCTGGACAGGGGTGGGCGAGCAGTACTTC.

The chain uses TRBV30 and TRBJ1-1; maybe TRBD1 (6 bases). The germline V gene encodes CDR1 GTSNPN and CDR2 SVGIG (reference sequence). The CDR3 covers 13 residues. V gave up 2 bases and J gave up 6 bases, with 13 bases separating them. The CDR3 loop reads CAWSLVSGAEAFF. The CDR3 coding sequence is TGTGCCTGGAGTTTGGTGTCAGGGGCTGAAGCTTTCTTT.

V usage is TRBV9 and J usage is TRBJ2-4; weak D call: TRBD2 (6 bases). This CDR3 region has 13 residues. Germline-derived CDR1 and CDR2 are SGDLS and YYNGEE. The V end lost 6 bases, the J end lost 8 bases, and 15 bases lay between the germline ends. The CDR3 protein is CASNEGGEDIQYF. CDR3 coding DNA: TGTGCCAGCAACGAGGGAGGCGAGGACATTCAGTACTTC.

The genes are TRBV28 and TRBJ2-2; possible D gene TRBD2, 5 bases. CDR3 length: 15 amino acids. Trimming shortened V by 8 bases and J by 1 base, and 14 bases separated the two germline ends. The germline CDR1 and CDR2 sequences are MDHEN and SYDVKM. The CDR3, as DNA: TGTGCCAGCTATAGAACGGGATTGAACACCGGGGAGCTGTTTTTT. As protein: CASYRTGLNTGELFF.

This clone was seen a handful of times. This rearrangement joins TRBV28 to TRBJ1-3; D gene uncertain. The V end lost 4 bases, the J end lost 8 bases, and 6 bases lay between the germline ends. CDR1 is MDHEN and CDR2 is SYDVKM in the germline V gene. The CDR3 has 11 amino acids. CDR3 DNA sequence: TGTGCCAGCAGTTCTATAGACACCATATATTTT. It encodes CASSSIDTIYF.

The V call is TRBV3-1 (or the pseudogene TRBV3-2), the J call TRBJ2-5; 12 bases match TRBD2. From germline, CDR1 is LGHDT and CDR2 YNNKEL (reference sequence). This CDR3 spans 16 amino acids. V lost 0 bases and J lost 5; bases outside the gene matches: 4. Written as DNA, the CDR3 is TGTGCCAGCAGCCAAGATATGACTAGCGGGGGTGAGACCCAGTACTTC. Translating it yields CASSQDMTSGGETQYF.

The J gene is TRBJ2-1, the V gene TRBV13, with D possibly matching TRBD2 (7 bases). This CDR3 is 16 amino acids long. Germline V CDR1 and CDR2: PRHDT, FYEKMQ (reference sequence). Trimming took off 2 bases at V and 6 bases at J, with 17 bases between the two ends. CDR3 sequence (DNA): TGTGCCAGCAGCTTACGGCCCCCGGGGGGCTCCAATGAGCAGTTCTTC. Translating it yields CASSLRPPGGSNEQFF.

V is TRBV7-2 and J is TRBJ2-1; 8 bases fit TRBD2. This CDR3 is built from 15 residues. V was pared by 3 bases and J by 3 bases, with 4 bases of the junction left unmatched. Germline CDR1 reads SGHTA; CDR2 reads FQGNSA. CDR3 DNA sequence: TGTGCCAGCAGCTTGGGCGGGGGGAACTACAATGAGCAGTTCTTC. It translates to CASSLGGGNYNEQFF.

The chain carries TRBV9 and TRBJ2-5; possible D gene TRBD2, 6 bases. V was pared by 0 bases and J by 7 bases, with 10 bases between. This CDR3 has 13 residues. The germline V gene has CDR1 SGDLS and CDR2 YYNGEE. CDR3 bases: TGTGCCAGCAGCGTAGGGGACTTGGGGACCCAGTACTTC. Its translation is CASSVGDLGTQYF.

The chain carries TRBV7-2 and TRBJ2-2, with 7 bases lining up with TRBD2. J was trimmed by 3 bases and V by 3 bases; bases with no gene match: 13. This CDR3 has 18 amino acids. Germline V gene data show CDR1 as SGHTA and CDR2 as FQGNSA. CDR3 loop: CASSLPRLATLDTGELFF. In DNA, the CDR3 is TGTGCCAGCAGCTTGCCCCGACTAGCCACCCTCGACACCGGGGAGCTGTTTTTT.

The chain recombines TRBV4-3 with TRBJ2-5; a weak D match, TRBD1 (6 bases). The length of the CDR3 is 13 residues. Trimming stripped 5 bases from V and 5 bases from J, with 12 bases between. Germline CDR1 and CDR2: LGHNA and YSLEER. In DNA, the CDR3 is TGCGCCAGCAGCAGGACAGAGGAGGAGACCCAGTACTTC. This sequence encodes CASSRTEEETQYF.

Points on this clone: At one end, the junction sequence differs from germline, possibly due to a read error. The chain combines TRBV7-9 with TRBJ2-1; 7 bases match TRBD1. This CDR3 spans 12 amino acids. Germline V gene data show CDR1 as SEHNR and CDR2 as FQNEAQ (reference sequence). The CDR3 DNA follows: TGTGCCAGCAGCTTAGTCGACAGGGCGGCGGTCTTC. As protein: CASSLVDRAAVF.